The 30 T cell receptor beta chains presented below share a single source sample, sequenced in a study. TCRdb ran MiXCR on the 5' RACE reads and lists one entry per CDR3 protein. The table shows over 45,000 distinct CDR3 sequences, with around 24% occurring only once. The sorted Tregs were CD4+CD25+CD127-/low cells. Sequences were obtained from tumor-infiltrating Tregs sorted from the breast tumor. All receptors come from a female donor with breast cancer.

This clonotype was detected only a few times. The chain couples TRBV25-1 to TRBJ2-3; D is undetermined. CDR1 and CDR2 (germline): MGHDK, SYGVNS. The CDR3 covers 14 residues. Trimming left V 4 bases short and J 0 bases short, with 8 bases between. The DNA for the CDR3 is TGTGCCAGCAGTGGTACTCATAGCACAGATACGCAGTATTTT. Its translation is CASSGTHSTDTQYF.

This clonotype was observed a handful of times. The gene calls are TRBV7-3 and TRBJ2-3; 7 nucleotides agree with TRBD1. V gave up 5 bases and J gave up 3 bases; unmatched junction bases: 11. The CDR3 consists of 16 residues. Germline V gives CDR1 SGHTA, CDR2 FQGTGA. CDR3 nucleotide sequence: TGTGCCAGCAGCCCAACACAGGGGACGGGGACAGATACGCAGTATTTT. Its translation: CASSPTQGTGTDTQYF.

The chain couples TRBV5-1 to TRBJ1-1; D is possibly TRBD1 (6 bases). CDR1 is SGHRS, CDR2 YFSETQ, per germline. The CDR3 contains 14 residues. V shed 3 bases and J shed 2 bases, with 11 bases lying between them. The CDR3 reads CASSSPGQNTEAFF. In DNA form, the CDR3 reads TGCGCCAGCAGCTCCCCGGGACAAAACACTGAAGCTTTCTTT.

The chain couples TRBV4-1 to TRBJ2-7, with TRBD2 matching 11 bases. The CDR3 runs to 17 residues. Germline-derived CDR1 and CDR2 are MGHRA and YSYEKL. The junction had 10 bases not matched to a gene; V was cut back by 3 bases and J by 3 bases. The CDR3 DNA reads as TGCGCCAGCAGCCATGACACGACTAGCGGGGCTCGCTACGAGCAGTACTTC. Its translation: CASSHDTTSGARYEQYF.

This clonotype was seen repeatedly, ten times or more. This chain connects TRBV20-1 to TRBJ2-5; D call uncertain. Trimming pared 4 bases from V and 0 bases from J, leaving 3 bases between. In germline, CDR1 is DFQATT, CDR2 SNEGSKA (reference sequence). This CDR3 has 11 amino acids. CDR3 DNA sequence: TGCAGTGCTACCCACCAAGAGACCCAGTACTTC. It is translated as CSATHQETQYF.

This chain connects TRBV20-1 to TRBJ2-3; no clear D gene. Trimming took off 4 bases at V and 4 bases at J, with 12 bases between the two ends. This CDR3 spans 13 amino acids. Germline CDR1 and CDR2: DFQATT and SNEGSKA (reference sequence). This CDR3 is CSANPSVADTQYF. In DNA form, the CDR3 reads TGCAGTGCTAACCCCAGTGTAGCAGATACGCAGTATTTT.

The chain is built from TRBV12-3 or TRBV12-4 and TRBJ1-2; weak D call: TRBD1 (6 bases). V shed 6 bases and J shed 8 bases, with 13 bases lying between them. This CDR3 spans 12 amino acids. The CDR3 protein is CASRMGHRGYTF. CDR3 bases: TGTGCCAGCAGGATGGGACACCGAGGCTACACCTTC.

This clonotype was detected only a few times. The CDR3 region is CASSGQGAYEQYF. Written as DNA, the CDR3 is TGTGCCAGCTCGGGACAGGGGGCCTACGAGCAGTACTTC. This chain connects TRBV13 to TRBJ2-7, with 11 bases lining up with TRBD1. This CDR3 is 13 amino acids long. The junction had 2 bases not matched to a gene; V was cut back by 8 bases and J by 2 bases. Germline V lookup: CDR1 PRHDT, CDR2 FYEKMQ (reference sequence).

This clonotype was observed at least ten times. The V call is TRBV7-2, the J call TRBJ1-2; TRBD1 might be the D (5 bases). CDR1 is SGHTA and CDR2 is FQGNSA in the germline V gene. CDR3 length: 13 amino acids. With 5 bases removed from V and 8 bases from J, the gap between germline ends came to 15 bases. This CDR3 reads CASSPHSGLGYTF. DNA for the CDR3: TGTGCCAGCAGCCCCCACTCAGGGTTGGGCTACACCTTC.

Regarding this clonotype: A read error may be the cause here, since a much bigger clone is one base away. This chain joins TRBV3-1 and TRBJ1-1; tentative D call: TRBD1 (6 bases). This CDR3 is 14 amino acids long. The germline V gene encodes CDR1 LGHDT and CDR2 YNNKEL (reference sequence). In nucleotides, the CDR3 is TGTACCAGCAGCCGTCGGACAGAAAACACTGAAGCTTTCTTT. This sequence encodes CTSSRRTENTEAFF.

This clonotype was seen a single time. At one of its ends the junction is not consistent with the germline gene, which may arise from a read error. The rearrangement links TRBV20-1 to TRBJ2-7, with TRBD2 matching over 7 bases. The length of the CDR3 is 17 residues. In germline, CDR1 is DFQATT, CDR2 SNEGSKA (reference sequence). The DNA for the CDR3 is TGCGGTGCTAGTTTTCCGTCGGGAGGCCACAGTACCTACGAGCAGTACTTC. Encoded protein: CGASFPSGGHSTYEQYF.

This clonotype was seen at least ten times. The chain carries TRBV9 and TRBJ2-1; TRBD2 might be the D (6 bases). Germline CDR1 SGDLS, CDR2 YYNGEE. Trimming cost V 4 bases and J 3 bases, with 14 bases left between them. CDR3 size: 15 residues. Written as DNA, the CDR3 is TGTGCCAGCAGCCTGGGCGGGGAGGTCTACAATGAGCAGTTCTTC. Translated, it gives CASSLGGEVYNEQFF.

In the case of this clonotype: One end of the junction does not line up with germline, which may come from a read error. This rearrangement joins TRBV6-5 to TRBJ2-5; no reliable D call. Germline V gene sequence: CDR1 MNHEY, CDR2 SVGAGI. This CDR3 contains 11 residues. CDR3 protein: CASSYQGTQYF. CDR3 bases: TGTGCCAGCAGTTACCAAGGGACCCAGTACTTC.

The sample holds a few counts of this clonotype. V usage is TRBV6-2 or TRBV6-3 and J usage is TRBJ2-7; TRBD2 matches at 9 bases. The junction had 9 bases not matched to a gene; V was cut back by 8 bases and J by 7 bases. The V gene's germline CDR1 is MNHEY and CDR2 SVGEGT. This CDR3 contains 13 residues. The CDR3 bases are TGTGCCAGCGAGTCGCGGGAGGGCGGTGAGCAGTACTTC. Translated: CASESREGGEQYF.

There are many counts of this clonotype. The chain joins TRBV20-1 to TRBJ2-1, with unresolved D. CDR1 is DFQATT and CDR2 is SNEGSKA in the germline V gene (reference sequence). V lost 3 bases to trimming and J lost 4 bases, with 7 bases between them. The CDR3 loop spans 12 amino acids. The CDR3 DNA reads as TGCAGTGCTAGCATCCAGTACAATGAGCAGTTCTTC. This translates into CSASIQYNEQFF.

The chain links TRBV6-1 to TRBJ2-5, with 10 bases aligning to TRBD1. CDR3 length: 14 residues. CDR1 MNHNS and CDR2 SASEGT come from the germline V gene. Germline trimming cut 9 bases from V and 5 bases from J; bases unmatched to any gene: 9. The CDR3 is CASKTTGGEETQYF. For the CDR3, the DNA is TGTGCCAGTAAGACGACAGGGGGCGAGGAGACCCAGTACTTC.

This clonotype was picked up one time. A junction boundary mismatches the germline segment, possibly from a read error. The gene calls are TRBV20-1 and TRBJ1-1, with 8 bases identical to TRBD1. This CDR3 has 12 amino acids. CDR1 and CDR2 (germline): DFQATT, SNEGSKA (reference sequence). Here the CDR3 DNA reads TGCAGTGCCAAGCAGGGGGCCACTGTAGCTTTCTTT. Encoded protein: CSAKQGATVAFF.

The chain couples TRBV4-1 to TRBJ2-7; a weak D match, TRBD2 (5 bases). Germline loops: CDR1 MGHRA, CDR2 YSYEKL. The CDR3 spans 17 residues. V lost 1 base and J 9 bases, leaving 25 bases between the germline ends. The CDR3: CASSQVLSKDSRFGQYF. The CDR3 nucleotides read TGCGCCAGCAGCCAAGTGTTAAGTAAGGACTCTCGATTCGGGCAGTACTTC.

This chain connects TRBV6-6 to TRBJ1-5; a weak D match, TRBD1 (5 bases). Trimming cost V 6 bases and J 0 bases, with 15 bases left between them. The CDR3 totals 16 residues. Germline CDR1 and CDR2: MNHNY and SVGAGI (reference sequence). The CDR3 protein is CASRIGGSYSNQPQHF. CDR3 bases: TGTGCCAGCAGGATCGGGGGAAGTTATAGCAATCAGCCCCAGCATTTT.

This clonotype was observed a handful of times. V usage is TRBV7-3 and J usage is TRBJ2-1; D ambiguous. This CDR3 is built from 15 residues. From germline, CDR1 is SGHTA and CDR2 FQGTGA. The V end lost 4 bases, the J end lost 5 bases, and 15 bases lay between the germline ends. CDR3 region: CASSSPETADNEQFF. The CDR3 DNA is TGTGCCAGCAGCTCCCCCGAAACGGCGGACAATGAGCAGTTCTTC.

This clonotype was detected only a few times. This chain connects TRBV9 to TRBJ1-1; tentatively, D is TRBD1 (5 bases). This CDR3 region has 13 residues. Germline CDR1 is SGDLS and CDR2 is YYNGEE. The V end was cut by 4 bases, the J end by 11 bases, with 18 bases between. The chain's CDR3 is CASSPQTDLGAFF. The DNA for the CDR3 is TGTGCCAGCAGCCCCCAGACAGATCTTGGGGCTTTCTTT.

This rearrangement joins TRBV7-2 to TRBJ2-3, with no clear D. The CDR3 is made up of 13 amino acids. The V gene's germline CDR1 is SGHTA and CDR2 FQGNSA. V lost 3 bases and J 5 bases, leaving 9 bases between the germline ends. CDR3 residues: CASSFTRLDTQYF. DNA of the CDR3: TGTGCCAGCAGCTTCACTCGGCTAGATACGCAGTATTTT.

V usage is TRBV27 and J usage is TRBJ1-5, with unresolved D. Germline assignment: CDR1 MNHEY and CDR2 SMNVEV (reference sequence). V lost 4 bases and J 1 base, leaving 14 bases between the germline ends. The CDR3 is 16 residues long. CDR3 sequence (DNA): TGTGCCAGCAGTTCCCTCCCATCAAGCAGCAATCAGCCCCAGCATTTT. Protein sequence: CASSSLPSSSNQPQHF.

The chain uses TRBV25-1 and TRBJ2-2; the D gene is possibly TRBD2 (7 bases). CDR3 length equals 15 residues. Trimming cost V 3 bases and J 6 bases, with 14 bases left between them. Germline CDR1 MGHDK, CDR2 SYGVNS. CDR3 protein: CASSDTEGGSGELFF. CDR3 nucleotides: TGTGCCAGCAGTGATACCGAGGGGGGGTCCGGGGAGCTGTTTTTT.

The rearrangement joins TRBV6-1 to TRBJ2-3, with 8 bases that match TRBD2. Germline CDR1 MNHNS, CDR2 SASEGT. The CDR3 runs to 15 residues. V shed 11 bases, J shed 1 base, and the junction held 11 bases outside the gene matches. The CDR3 region is CAGTVGGGGTDTQYF. Here the CDR3 DNA reads TGTGCCGGCACGGTCGGGGGGGGCGGCACAGATACGCAGTATTTT.

The chain carries TRBV20-1 and TRBJ1-4, with a weak D call TRBD1 (5 bases). Trimming took off 4 bases at V and 1 base at J, with 7 bases between the two ends. The CDR3 loop spans 13 amino acids. CDR1 is DFQATT, CDR2 SNEGSKA, per germline (reference sequence). CDR3 DNA sequence: TGCAGTGCTACCCAGGGAACTAATGAAAAACTGTTTTTT. Protein product: CSATQGTNEKLFF.

In this sample, this clonotype turned up a few times. At one boundary the junction diverges from the germline segment, which might be a read error. The chain carries TRBV25-1 and TRBJ2-3; D unclear. The CDR3 spans 15 residues. The germline CDR1 and CDR2 sequences are MGHDK and SYGVNS. This CDR3 reads CAGSETSSVGDTQYF. In DNA form, the CDR3 reads TGTGCCGGCAGTGAAACCAGCTCCGTTGGAGATACGCAGTATTTT.

The chain links TRBV20-1 to TRBJ2-1; 13 bases map to TRBD2. The trim removed 8 bases at V and 3 bases at J, leaving 10 bases unmatched. Germline CDR1 DFQATT, CDR2 SNEGSKA (reference sequence). This CDR3 has 16 amino acids. CDR3 protein: CSTTRTSGGIYNEQFF. The CDR3 DNA sequence: TGCAGTACGACCCGGACTAGCGGGGGAATCTACAATGAGCAGTTCTTC.

A note on this clonotype: A much larger clone is a single base away; this may be a read error. The gene calls are TRBV9 and TRBJ1-2; unclear D gene. Germline assignment: CDR1 SGDLS and CDR2 YYNGEE. The CDR3 is 14 amino acids. CDR3 loop: CTSSGGKKRHGYTF. The CDR3 DNA follows: TGTACCAGCAGCGGAGGCAAAAAAAGGCATGGCTACACCTTC.

This clonotype was counted at least ten times. V is TRBV6-1 and J is TRBJ2-7; D is perhaps TRBD2 (6 bases). The CDR3 sequence is 18 residues long. Germline V gene lookup returns CDR1 MNHNS and CDR2 SASEGT. V was cut by 2 bases and J by 5 bases, with 25 bases left in between. CDR3 DNA sequence: TGTGCCAGCAGTGAAAACCTGTTAGGGCGGGGATACCTTGACGAGCAGTACTTC. It is translated as CASSENLLGRGYLDEQYF.